The 17 T cell receptor beta chains presented below share a single source sample, sequenced in a study of beta chain features in type 1 diabetes. Every bit of the isolated RNA underwent reverse transcription, so sequencing read expressed TCRB transcripts. Clones were sequenced by immunoSEQ multiplex PCR, and TCRdb holds only the in-frame ones, with some missing. The table includes hundreds of thousands of clones, around 15% detected once. Sequencing was carried out using naive CD4+ T cells from blood. The receptors originated from a man between 18 and 29 years old in good health.

This clone was observed a handful of times. The genes are TRBV7-2 and TRBJ2-3; D possibly corresponds to TRBD1 (6 bases). The V gene lost 4 bases and the J gene lost 5 bases, with 10 bases spanning the gap. The CDR3 loop spans 13 amino acids. CDR1 is SGHTA, CDR2 FQGNSA, per germline. Here the CDR3 reads CASSSRGRDTQYF. CDR3 DNA: TGTGCCAGCAGCTCGAGGGGGAGAGATACGCAGTATTTT. The complete variable domain, with remaining parts taken from reference TRBV7-2 and TRBJ2-3, reads GAGVSQSPSNKVTEKGKDVELRCDPISGHTALYWYRQSLGQGLEFLIYFQGNSAPDKSGLPSDRFSAERTGGSVSTLTIQRTQQEDSAVYLCASSSRGRDTQYFGPGTRLTVL.

In this sample, this clone turned up a few times. As DNA, the CDR3 is TGTGCCAGCAGGCTCCCGGGGGCATCGGGCTACACCTTC. It specifies CASRLPGASGYTF. The chain is built from TRBV28 and TRBJ1-2; a weak D match, TRBD1 (6 bases). The germline V and J ends were trimmed by 6 bases and 8 bases, with 16 bases remaining between them. CDR3 length: 13 amino acids. Germline CDR1 MDHEN, CDR2 SYDVKM.

This clone occurred a few times. CDR3: CASSSRVGTGELFF. CDR3 sequence (DNA): TGTGCCAGCAGTTCGAGGGTCGGGACCGGGGAGCTGTTTTTT. This chain uses TRBV6-6 with TRBJ2-2, with D maybe TRBD2 (5 bases). Germline CDR1 reads MNHNY; CDR2 reads SVGAGI (reference sequence). The CDR3 spans 14 residues. Between the trimmed V and J ends, which lost 4 bases and 5 bases, there was a span of 11 bases.

This clone was picked up a small number of times. The chain combines TRBV7-2 with TRBJ1-1; D not certain. This CDR3 is 14 amino acids long. Germline V gives CDR1 SGHTA, CDR2 FQGNSA. V dropped 1 base and J dropped 1 base, with 7 bases sitting between them. CDR3 nucleotide sequence: TGTGCCAGCAGCTTAGTAAATGGGAACACTGAAGCTTTCTTT. Translation gives CASSLVNGNTEAFF. Drawing the rest from reference TRBV7-2 and TRBJ1-1, the complete variable domain is GAGVSQSPSNKVTEKGKDVELRCDPISGHTALYWYRQSLGQGLEFLIYFQGNSAPDKSGLPSDRFSAERTGGSVSTLTIQRTQQEDSAVYLCASSLVNGNTEAFFGQGTRLTVV.

The sample holds a few counts of this clone. The V and J genes are TRBV28 and TRBJ2-1; 9 nucleotides line up with TRBD2. CDR1 is MDHEN, CDR2 SYDVKM, per germline. This CDR3 contains 15 residues. V trimming: 7 bases; J trimming: 0 bases; junction bases outside the gene matches: 4. CDR3 bases: TGTGCCAGCACTAGCGGGGCAAGCTCCTACAATGAGCAGTTCTTC. Translation: CASTSGASSYNEQFF.

V gene TRBV29-1 combines with J gene TRBJ2-7; tentatively, D is TRBD1 (6 bases). Germline V CDR1 and CDR2: SQVTM, ANQGSEA. This CDR3 contains 14 residues. Trimming removed 6 bases from V and 2 bases from J, with 17 bases in between. The CDR3 nucleotides are TGCAGCGTGGCCGACAGGATAGCGACCTACGAGCAGTACTTC. Translated: CSVADRIATYEQYF.

The sample holds a few counts of this clone. The J gene is TRBJ2-1, the V gene TRBV27; 7 positions match TRBD1. The J segment lost 7 bases and the V segment lost 6 bases, leaving 6 bases of the junction unmatched. The CDR3 extends over 13 amino acids. Germline CDR1 is MNHEY and CDR2 is SMNVEV (reference sequence). The CDR3 DNA is TGTGCCAGCAGGGAGACAGGGTTAAATGAGCAGTTCTTC. The encoded protein is CASRETGLNEQFF.

J is TRBJ2-7 and V is TRBV7-9, with D perhaps being TRBD1 or TRBD2 (5 bases each). The germline gives CDR1 SEHNR, CDR2 FQNEAQ (reference sequence). This CDR3 has 14 residues. With 6 bases removed from V and 6 bases from J, the gap between germline ends came to 18 bases. This CDR3 is CASSRDPQGREQYF. CDR3 coding DNA: TGTGCCAGCAGTCGAGATCCCCAGGGACGCGAGCAGTACTTC.

The chain uses TRBV13 and TRBJ2-5; D is perhaps TRBD2 (6 bases). This CDR3 has 14 amino acids. The ends were cut back, 5 bases at V and 9 bases at J, with 19 bases in the middle. Germline V gene lookup returns CDR1 PRHDT and CDR2 FYEKMQ (reference sequence). The CDR3 loop is CASSPTGGETSQYF. CDR3 bases: TGTGCCAGCAGCCCAACCGGGGGAGAGACGTCCCAGTACTTC. The full variable domain, completed using reference TRBV13 and TRBJ2-5, is AAGVIQSPRHLIKEKRETATLKCYPIPRHDTVYWYQQGPGQDPQFLISFYEKMQSDKGSIPDRFSAQQFSDYHSELNMSSLELGDSALYFCASSPTGGETSQYFGPGTRLLVL.

In its sample, this clone was seen a few times. The chain recombines TRBV11-2 with TRBJ2-1; weak D call: TRBD1 (6 bases). This CDR3 is built from 16 residues. The germline gives CDR1 SGHAT, CDR2 FQNNGV. Trimming took off 5 bases at V and 1 base at J, with 15 bases between the two ends. The CDR3 DNA is TGTGCCAGCAGCCAGATAGGGGGTCAATCCTACAATGAGCAGTTCTTC. It codes for CASSQIGGQSYNEQFF.

In this sample, this clone turned up a few times. The rearrangement joins TRBV7-9 to TRBJ1-6, with unresolved D. From germline, CDR1 is SEHNR and CDR2 FQNEAQ (reference sequence). V was shortened by 5 bases and J by 7 bases, with 15 bases between the two germline ends. CDR3 length equals 15 residues. The CDR3 nucleotides read TGTGCCAGCAGCCCCCCCGCCCCGGGGAATTCACCCCTCCACTTT. Amino acid sequence: CASSPPAPGNSPLHF.

This clone showed up just a few times. The CDR3 DNA reads as TGTGCCAGCAAAAACACCGGGGAGCTGTTTTTT. It specifies CASKNTGELFF. This chain joins TRBV9 and TRBJ2-2; D is undetermined. The CDR3 length is 11 residues. Trimming removed 6 bases from V and 2 bases from J, with 2 bases in between. Germline V gives CDR1 SGDLS, CDR2 YYNGEE.

This sequence joins TRBV6-6 and TRBJ2-3; D uncertain. In germline, CDR1 is MNHNY, CDR2 SVGAGI (reference sequence). This CDR3 region has 12 residues. Trimming took 6 bases from V and 2 from J, leaving 6 bases between them. CDR3 sequence: CASRHSTDTQYF. The CDR3, as DNA: TGTGCCAGCAGACATTCCACAGATACGCAGTATTTT.

The rearrangement joins TRBV5-4 to TRBJ1-1; D gene ambiguous. CDR1 and CDR2 from the germline V gene are SGHNT and YYREEE (reference sequence). The CDR3 sequence is 12 residues long. V was shortened by 2 bases and J by 13 bases, with 15 bases between the two germline ends. DNA for the CDR3: TGTGCCAGCAGCTTCCGCGACGCCCAGGTTTTCTTT. Translation: CASSFRDAQVFF.

The chain recombines TRBV4-3 with TRBJ1-6, with unresolved D. The CDR3 covers 16 residues. Trimming cost V 0 bases and J 6 bases, with 12 bases left between them. Germline CDR1 reads LGHNA; CDR2 reads YSLEER. The CDR3 protein is CASSQEKGPGNSPLHF. CDR3 nucleotide sequence: TGCGCCAGCAGCCAAGAGAAGGGCCCCGGTAATTCACCCCTCCACTTT.

The chain employs TRBV4-3 and TRBJ2-7; D unresolved. Germline CDR1 and CDR2: LGHNA and YSLEER. V dropped 0 bases and J dropped 7 bases, with 10 bases sitting between them. The CDR3 totals 13 residues. The DNA of the CDR3 is TGCGCCAGCAGCCAAGAGACCGGGCTGGAGCAGTACTTC. Its translation is CASSQETGLEQYF.

This clone turned up a few times. This chain joins TRBV5-1 and TRBJ2-1; unclear D gene. The CDR3 runs 14 residues. The V and J ends lost 4 bases and 6 bases respectively, with 14 bases between them. Looked up from germline, CDR1 is SGHRS and CDR2 is YFSETQ. CDR3 residues: CASSIPIGFNEQFF. The CDR3 DNA reads as TGCGCCAGCAGCATCCCCATAGGGTTCAATGAGCAGTTCTTC.